A single sample gave rise to the 2 T cell receptor beta chains below, sequenced in a study of blood T cell repertoires in COVID-19. Profiling relied on immunoSEQ multiplex PCR, and the TCRdb table lists in-frame clones only, not all of them. The table has about 50,000 clones, more than 75% seen once. The sequenced sample consisted of peripheral blood. These receptors were obtained from an older woman with acute or convalescent COVID-19.

V and J are TRBV4-3 and TRBJ2-1, with 9 bases matching TRBD2. Looked up from germline, CDR1 is LGHNA and CDR2 is YSLEER. V lost 0 bases to trimming and J lost 7 bases; unmatched junction nucleotides: 7. This CDR3 contains 16 residues. Written as DNA, the CDR3 is TGCGCCAGCAGCCAAGAAGACTCTAGCGGGATAAATGAGCAGTTCTTC. Amino acids: CASSQEDSSGINEQFF.

The chain employs TRBV6-7 and TRBJ2-7; 11 bases fit TRBD2. TRBV6-7 is marked as an open reading frame, function uncertain. V lost 0 bases and J lost 4; bases outside the gene matches: 14. There are 19 residues in the CDR3. The CDR3 DNA is TGTGCCAGCAGTTACTCGATGTGGTTATTGCTAGCGGGAGGTTACGAGCAGTACTTC. This gives the protein CASSYSMWLLLAGGYEQYF.